A single sample is the source of the 24 T cell receptor beta chains below, sequenced in a study of T cells in localized non-small cell lung cancer. Data came from immunoSEQ multiplex PCR; TCRdb stores just in-frame clones and leaves some out. Altogether 30,000 to 35,000 clones are present, less than 95% being singletons, with the ten largest covering approximately 12%. Sequencing was performed on peripheral blood mononuclear cells, taken before any cancer treatment. These receptors came from a female donor at least 60 years old with stage II lung adenocarcinoma.

CDR3 amino acids: CASSPRLAKLNEQFF. DNA for the CDR3: TGTGCCAGCAGTCCCCGTCTAGCCAAGCTGAATGAGCAGTTCTTC. The chain joins TRBV27 to TRBJ2-1; D perhaps matches TRBD2 (5 bases). This CDR3 is built from 15 residues. From germline, CDR1 is MNHEY and CDR2 SMNVEV (reference sequence). Trimming cost V 5 bases and J 7 bases, with 18 bases left between them.

This chain connects TRBV4-2 to TRBJ1-2; D is perhaps TRBD1 (5 bases). V was cut by 0 bases and J by 4 bases, with 12 bases left in between. The CDR3 runs to 15 residues. The germline gives CDR1 LGHNA, CDR2 YNFKEQ. The CDR3 loop reads CASSQDLGVVYGYTF. The DNA of the CDR3 is TGTGCCAGCAGCCAAGATCTAGGGGTGGTCTATGGCTACACCTTC.

V and J are TRBV7-9 and TRBJ1-5; no clear D gene. Looked up from germline, CDR1 is SEHNR and CDR2 is FQNEAQ (reference sequence). The V end was cut by 2 bases, the J end by 9 bases, with 14 bases between. This CDR3 region has 14 residues. This chain's CDR3 is CASSLSAQGGPQHF. In nucleotides, the CDR3 is TGTGCCAGCAGCTTATCGGCCCAAGGTGGGCCCCAGCATTTT. The variable domain in full, with the rest retrieved from reference TRBV7-9 and TRBJ1-5, is DTGVSQNPRHKITKRGQNVTFRCDPISEHNRLYWYRQTLGQGPEFLTYFQNEAQLEKSRLLSDRFSAERPKGSFSTLEIQRTEQGDSAMYLCASSLSAQGGPQHFGDGTRLSIL.

The V call is TRBV4-3, the J call TRBJ2-1; 8 bases align to TRBD2. From germline, CDR1 is LGHNA and CDR2 YSLEER. This CDR3 region has 16 residues. V gave up 5 bases and J gave up 6 bases; unmatched junction bases: 12. The CDR3 protein is CASSKGGTRIGNEQFF. CDR3 DNA sequence: TGCGCCAGCAGCAAGGGGGGGACTAGGATCGGCAATGAGCAGTTCTTC.

The CDR3 sequence: CASSATGSHTQYF. For the CDR3, the DNA is TGTGCCAGCAGCGCCACAGGGAGCCATACGCAGTATTTT. V usage is TRBV9 and J usage is TRBJ2-3; possible D gene TRBD1, 6 bases. The V end was cut by 3 bases, the J end by 7 bases, with 12 bases between. This CDR3 comprises 13 residues. Germline-derived CDR1 and CDR2 are SGDLS and YYNGEE.

The genes are TRBV28 and TRBJ2-7, with TRBD1 identical over 7 bases. Trimming cost V 6 bases and J 1 base; bases outside gene matches: 6. Germline-derived CDR1 and CDR2 are MDHEN and SYDVKM. The CDR3 is 14 amino acids. In DNA form, the CDR3 reads TGTGCCAGCAGGCGACAGGGCGGGTCCTACGAGCAGTACTTC. This gives the protein CASRRQGGSYEQYF.

V usage is TRBV7-3 and J usage is TRBJ2-3, with 8 bases fitting TRBD1. Germline CDR1 SGHTA, CDR2 FQGTGA. This CDR3 has 15 residues. After removal of 6 bases from V and 2 bases from J, the junction contained 7 bases not matched to a gene. CDR3 sequence: CASSNDRGPTDTQYF. The CDR3 nucleotides are TGTGCCAGCAGTAATGACAGGGGCCCCACAGATACGCAGTATTTT.

The V and J genes are TRBV10-3 and TRBJ2-7, with D uncertain. Per the germline V gene, CDR1 is ENHRY and CDR2 is SYGVKD. With 0 bases removed from V and 3 bases from J, the gap between germline ends came to 12 bases. The length of the CDR3 is 15 residues. CDR3 loop: CAISESGLGNYEQYF. In DNA, the CDR3 is TGTGCCATCAGTGAGTCGGGCCTGGGGAACTACGAGCAGTACTTC.

This clone was seen only once. The J gene is TRBJ1-2, the V gene TRBV28, with D possibly matching TRBD1 (6 bases). V was cut by 1 base and J by 5 bases, with 17 bases left in between. The CDR3 runs 16 residues. The germline V gene encodes CDR1 MDHEN and CDR2 SYDVKM. The CDR3 nucleotides are TGTGCCAGCAGTTTATATGGGCAGGGGCTCGGGTATGGCTACACCTTC. It is translated as CASSLYGQGLGYGYTF.

The chain links TRBV10-3 to TRBJ1-2; D not certain. The CDR3 totals 14 residues. Trimming pared 5 bases from V and 3 bases from J, leaving 13 bases between. Per the germline V gene, CDR1 is ENHRY and CDR2 is SYGVKD. The CDR3, as DNA: TGTGCCATCAGTCCCCCGGGGTCTGACTATGGCTACACCTTC. Protein sequence: CAISPPGSDYGYTF.

The rearrangement uses TRBV9 and TRBJ2-3; 9 bases agree with TRBD2. V was pared by 4 bases and J by 6 bases, with 9 bases of the junction left unmatched. Germline CDR1 reads SGDLS; CDR2 reads YYNGEE. CDR3 length: 15 residues. CDR3 nucleotides: TGTGCCAGCAGCTTTAGTCCTAGCGGGGCGGATACGCAGTATTTT. This codes for CASSFSPSGADTQYF.

The rearrangement joins TRBV5-4 to TRBJ1-2; 9 positions agree with TRBD1. V shed 4 bases, J shed 8 bases, and the junction held 3 bases outside the gene matches. CDR1 is SGHNT, CDR2 YYREEE, per germline (reference sequence). CDR3 length: 12 residues. CDR3 DNA sequence: TGTGCCAGCAGCCGGACAGGGGAAGGCTACACCTTC. This encodes CASSRTGEGYTF.

Here the CDR3 reads CASSHNRGDEQFF. The CDR3 DNA follows: TGTGCCAGCAGTCATAATAGGGGCGATGAGCAGTTCTTC. This chain links TRBV6-5 with TRBJ2-1; TRBD1 is a possible D gene (5 bases). The CDR3 extends over 13 amino acids. V lost 5 bases and J lost 8, with 13 bases in between. Germline assignment: CDR1 MNHEY and CDR2 SVGAGI.

The chain couples TRBV29-1 to TRBJ1-2; D is unresolved. Between the trimmed V and J ends, which lost 7 bases and 4 bases, there was a span of 13 bases. Per the germline V gene, CDR1 is SQVTM and CDR2 is ANQGSEA. The CDR3 spans 12 residues. The DNA of the CDR3 is TGCAGCGCGGTGACCGATCGCTATGGCTACACCTTC. Protein sequence: CSAVTDRYGYTF.

The rearrangement uses TRBV4-3 and TRBJ2-3; weak D call: TRBD1 (5 bases). Trimming stripped 0 bases from V and 8 bases from J, with 12 bases between. Germline CDR1 and CDR2: LGHNA and YSLEER. The length of the CDR3 is 14 residues. CDR3 nucleotides: TGCGCCAGCAGCCAAGATGGGGCCTCACCTACGCAGTATTTT. The encoded protein is CASSQDGASPTQYF.

CDR3 sequence reads: CASSSLGETQYF. CDR3 DNA sequence: TGTGCCAGCTCCTCTCTCGGGGAGACCCAGTACTTC. The chain combines TRBV18 with TRBJ2-5, with no clear D. The CDR3 covers 12 residues. Germline loops: CDR1 KGHSH, CDR2 LQKENI. The germline V and J ends were trimmed by 6 bases and 5 bases, with 10 bases remaining between them.

The V gene is TRBV19, the J gene TRBJ1-1, with D hard to call. This CDR3 spans 13 amino acids. Germline values: CDR1 LNHDA, CDR2 SQIVND (reference sequence). V was cut by 3 bases and J by 1 base, with 6 bases left in between. CDR3 in amino acids: CASSMQWNTEAFF. The CDR3 region has the DNA TGTGCCAGTAGTATGCAATGGAACACTGAAGCTTTCTTT.

The genes are TRBV2 and TRBJ2-7; 11 bases match TRBD2. This CDR3 spans 14 amino acids. Germline V lookup: CDR1 SNHLY, CDR2 FYNNEI. V was clipped by 6 bases and J by 2 bases; unmatched bases: 3. Here the CDR3 reads CASRGTSGPYEQYF. In DNA, the CDR3 is TGTGCCAGCAGGGGGACTAGCGGCCCCTACGAGCAGTACTTC.

The chain links TRBV2 to TRBJ2-3, with D perhaps matching TRBD2 (6 bases). This CDR3 has 17 amino acids. V lost 3 bases and J 1 base, leaving 17 bases between the germline ends. CDR1 is SNHLY, CDR2 FYNNEI, per germline. CDR3: CASSEEGGQPGTDTQYF. The CDR3 coding sequence is TGTGCCAGCAGTGAGGAGGGTGGGCAACCTGGCACAGATACGCAGTATTTT.

The chain recombines TRBV29-1 with TRBJ2-5; D gene uncertain. The CDR3 covers 9 residues. The germline V gene has CDR1 SQVTM and CDR2 ANQGSEA. V lost 7 bases and J lost 5, with 5 bases in between. The CDR3 protein is CSAGETQYF. CDR3 in DNA: TGCAGCGCCGGGGAGACCCAGTACTTC.

The table lists this clone with a count of one. The chain uses TRBV5-1 and TRBJ2-3; D remains ambiguous. CDR1 and CDR2 from the germline V gene are SGHRS and YFSETQ. The CDR3 totals 15 residues. V lost 1 base and J lost 0, with 9 bases in between. CDR3 DNA: TGCGCCAGCAGCTTGTCAACGGCTAGCACAGATACGCAGTATTTT. Translation gives CASSLSTASTDTQYF. Full variable domain (remainder filled in from reference TRBV5-1 and TRBJ2-3): KAGVTQTPRYLIKTRGQQVTLSCSPISGHRSVSWYQQTPGQGLQFLFEYFSETQRNKGNFPGRFSGRQFSNSRSEMNVSTLELGDSALYLCASSLSTASTDTQYFGPGTRLTVL.

The chain uses TRBV10-3 and TRBJ2-7, with 10 positions matching TRBD2. The CDR3 totals 15 residues. Germline lookup yields CDR1 ENHRY and CDR2 SYGVKD. Trimming took 4 bases from V and 6 from J; bases not matched to a gene: 9. The CDR3 protein is CAISGGAGGRGEQYF. CDR3 bases: TGTGCCATCAGTGGGGGAGCGGGGGGGCGCGGCGAGCAGTACTTC.

The V call is TRBV5-5, the J call TRBJ2-7; D remains unclear. Trimming pared 7 bases from V and 3 bases from J, leaving 8 bases between. The CDR3 totals 11 residues. Germline CDR1 and CDR2: SGHKS and YYEKEE (reference sequence). The CDR3 sequence: CASGLGYEQYF. For the CDR3, the DNA is TGTGCCAGCGGCCTCGGCTACGAGCAGTACTTC.

This chain connects TRBV6-5 to TRBJ1-1; TRBD1 aligns across 7 bases. The trim removed 5 bases at V and 2 bases at J, leaving 8 bases unmatched. CDR3 size: 15 residues. Germline CDR1 MNHEY, CDR2 SVGAGI. The CDR3 DNA sequence: TGTGCCAGCAGTCCCCCCGGGACAGCCAACACTGAAGCTTTCTTT. Translation gives CASSPPGTANTEAFF.